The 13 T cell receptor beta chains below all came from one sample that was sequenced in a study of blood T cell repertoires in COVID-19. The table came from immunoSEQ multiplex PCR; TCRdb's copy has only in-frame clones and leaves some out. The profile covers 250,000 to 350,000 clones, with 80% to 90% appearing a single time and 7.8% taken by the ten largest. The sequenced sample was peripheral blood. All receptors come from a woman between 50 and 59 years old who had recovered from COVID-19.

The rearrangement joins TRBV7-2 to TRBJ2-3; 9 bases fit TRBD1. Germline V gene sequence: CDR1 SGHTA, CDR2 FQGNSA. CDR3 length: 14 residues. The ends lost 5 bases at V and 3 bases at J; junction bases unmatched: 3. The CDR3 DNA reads TGTGCCAGCAGCCAGGACAGGGGTACAGATACGCAGTATTTT. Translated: CASSQDRGTDTQYF.

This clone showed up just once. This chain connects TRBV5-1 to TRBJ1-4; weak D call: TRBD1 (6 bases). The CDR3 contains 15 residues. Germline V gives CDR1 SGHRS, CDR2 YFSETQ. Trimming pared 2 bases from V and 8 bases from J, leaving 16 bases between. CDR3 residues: CASSFLGAAWEKLFF. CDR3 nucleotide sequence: TGCGCCAGCAGCTTCTTGGGGGCGGCGTGGGAAAAACTGTTTTTT. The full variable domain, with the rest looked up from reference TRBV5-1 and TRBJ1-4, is KAGVTQTPRYLIKTRGQQVTLSCSPISGHRSVSWYQQTPGQGLQFLFEYFSETQRNKGNFPGRFSGRQFSNSRSEMNVSTLELGDSALYLCASSFLGAAWEKLFFGSGTQLSVL.

This chain's CDR3 is CASSSGGSGAFF. The CDR3 region has the DNA TGTGCCAGCTCGTCAGGGGGCTCTGGAGCTTTCTTT. The V and J genes are TRBV18 and TRBJ1-1; 8 bases match TRBD1. V shed 6 bases, J shed 10 bases, and the junction held 7 bases outside the gene matches. The CDR3 runs to 12 residues. CDR1 KGHSH and CDR2 LQKENI come from the germline V gene.

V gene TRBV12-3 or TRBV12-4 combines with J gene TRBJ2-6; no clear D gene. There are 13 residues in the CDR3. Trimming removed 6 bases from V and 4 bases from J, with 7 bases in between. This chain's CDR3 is CASSPSGANVLTF. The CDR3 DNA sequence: TGTGCCAGCAGCCCGAGCGGGGCCAACGTCCTGACTTTC.

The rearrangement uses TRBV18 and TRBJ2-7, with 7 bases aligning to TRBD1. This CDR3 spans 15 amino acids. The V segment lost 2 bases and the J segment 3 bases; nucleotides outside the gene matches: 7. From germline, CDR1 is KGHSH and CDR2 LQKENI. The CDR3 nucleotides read TGTGCCAGCTCACCAGTTGAGGGGGCTGACTACGAGCAGTACTTC. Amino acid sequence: CASSPVEGADYEQYF.

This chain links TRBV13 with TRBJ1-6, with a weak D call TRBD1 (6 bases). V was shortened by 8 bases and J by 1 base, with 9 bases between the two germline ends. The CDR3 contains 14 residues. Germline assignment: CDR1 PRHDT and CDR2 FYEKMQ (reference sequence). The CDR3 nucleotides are TGTGCCAGCCGGCAGGGGTCCTATAATTCACCCCTCCACTTT. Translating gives CASRQGSYNSPLHF.

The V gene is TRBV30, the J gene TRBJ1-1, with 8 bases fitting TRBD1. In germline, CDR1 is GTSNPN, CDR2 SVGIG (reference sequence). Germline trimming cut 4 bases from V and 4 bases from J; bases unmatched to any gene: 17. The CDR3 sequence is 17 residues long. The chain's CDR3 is CAWTGRGQGAGSTEAFF. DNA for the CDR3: TGTGCCTGGACGGGGCGGGGGCAGGGGGCCGGGAGCACTGAAGCTTTCTTT.

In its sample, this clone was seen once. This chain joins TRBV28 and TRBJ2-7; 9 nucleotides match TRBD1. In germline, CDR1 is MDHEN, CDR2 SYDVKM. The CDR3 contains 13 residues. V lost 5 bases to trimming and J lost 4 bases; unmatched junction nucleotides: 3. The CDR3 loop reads CASSNGQGYEQYF. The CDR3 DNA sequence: TGTGCCAGCAGTAACGGACAGGGGTACGAGCAGTACTTC.

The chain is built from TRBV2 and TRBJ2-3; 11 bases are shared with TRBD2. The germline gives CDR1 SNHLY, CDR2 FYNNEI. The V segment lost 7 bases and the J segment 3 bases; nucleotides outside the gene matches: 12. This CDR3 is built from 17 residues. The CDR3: CASTGGLAGGRTDTQYF. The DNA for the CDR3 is TGTGCCAGCACCGGTGGTCTAGCGGGGGGTAGGACAGATACGCAGTATTTT. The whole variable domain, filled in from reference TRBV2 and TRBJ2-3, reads EPEVTQTPSHQVTQMGQEVILRCVPISNHLYFYWYRQILGQKVEFLVSFYNNEISEKSEIFDDQFSVERPDGSNFTLKIRSTKLEDSAMYFCASTGGLAGGRTDTQYFGPGTRLTVL.

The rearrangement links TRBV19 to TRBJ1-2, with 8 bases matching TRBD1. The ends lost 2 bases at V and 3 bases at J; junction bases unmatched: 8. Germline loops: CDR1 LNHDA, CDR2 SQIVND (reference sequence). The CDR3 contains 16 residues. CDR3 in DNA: TGTGCCAGTAGTATAAGTGGACAGGGAAGAGACTATGGCTACACCTTC. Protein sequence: CASSISGQGRDYGYTF.

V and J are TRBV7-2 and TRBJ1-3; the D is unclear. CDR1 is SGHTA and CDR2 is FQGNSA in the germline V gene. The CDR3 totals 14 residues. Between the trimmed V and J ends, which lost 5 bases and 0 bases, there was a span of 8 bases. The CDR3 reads CASSRDVSGNTIYF. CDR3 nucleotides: TGTGCCAGCAGCCGGGATGTCTCTGGAAACACCATATATTTT. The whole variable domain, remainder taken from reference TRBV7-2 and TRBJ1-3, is GAGVSQSPSNKVTEKGKDVELRCDPISGHTALYWYRQSLGQGLEFLIYFQGNSAPDKSGLPSDRFSAERTGGSVSTLTIQRTQQEDSAVYLCASSRDVSGNTIYFGEGSWLTVV.

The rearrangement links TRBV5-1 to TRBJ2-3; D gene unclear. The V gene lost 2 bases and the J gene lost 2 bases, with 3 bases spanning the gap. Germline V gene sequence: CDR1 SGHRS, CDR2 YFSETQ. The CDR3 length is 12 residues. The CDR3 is CASSFNTDTQYF. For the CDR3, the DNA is TGCGCCAGCAGCTTTAACACAGATACGCAGTATTTT.

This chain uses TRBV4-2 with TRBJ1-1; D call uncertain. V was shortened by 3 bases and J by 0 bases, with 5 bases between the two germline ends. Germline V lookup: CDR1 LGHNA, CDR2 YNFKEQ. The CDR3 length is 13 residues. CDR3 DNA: TGTGCCAGCAGCCAGCACATGAACACTGAAGCTTTCTTT. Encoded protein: CASSQHMNTEAFF.